What follows describes a single TCR beta chain. Its target is unknown. TCRdb keeps only in-frame clones here, not all; method: immunoSEQ multiplex PCR. The sample consists of approximately 110,000 clones, about 90% of them appearing once. CDR3 length: 13 amino acids. The V gene lost 4 bases and the J gene lost 2 bases, with 7 bases spanning the gap. The record originates from a study of T cell responses to AZD1222 COVID-19 vaccine. Study observations and caveats: Only a handful of individuals given AZD1222 were seropositive at baseline. Sampling captured repertoires only after the peak T cell response.

The TCR originated in an adult in good health. The sequences come from peripheral blood, collected on day 0 of AZD1222 vaccination. This chain links TRBV12-3 or TRBV12-4 with TRBJ2-3, with a tentative D call TRBD1 (5 bases). CDR3 bases: TGTGCCAGCAGTTCAGGGTTCACAGATACGCAGTATTTT. Translating it yields CASSSGFTDTQYF.